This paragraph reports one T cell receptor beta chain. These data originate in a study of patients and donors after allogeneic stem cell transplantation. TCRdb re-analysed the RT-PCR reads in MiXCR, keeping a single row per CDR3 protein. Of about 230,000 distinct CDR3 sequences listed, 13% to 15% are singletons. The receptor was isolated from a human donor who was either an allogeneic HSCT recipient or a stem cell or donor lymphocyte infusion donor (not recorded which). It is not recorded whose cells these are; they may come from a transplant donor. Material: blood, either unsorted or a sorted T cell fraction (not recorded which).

CDR3 coding DNA: TGTGCCAGCAGCTTAACAGGGGCCGGGGCCAACGTCCTGACTTTC. Encoded protein: CASSLTGAGANVLTF. The V and J genes are TRBV7-9 and TRBJ2-6, with 7 bases matching TRBD1. Looked up from germline, CDR1 is SEHNR and CDR2 is FQNEAQ (reference sequence). The V segment lost 2 bases and the J segment 4 bases; nucleotides outside the gene matches: 2. The CDR3 sequence is 15 residues long.